These 22 T cell receptor beta chains were all obtained from the same sample, sequenced in a study of identical twins. MiXCR, applied by TCRdb to the 5' RACE reads, yields one record per CDR3 protein. The data contain roughly 1.6 million distinct CDR3 sequences, about 32% of them seen just once; the ten biggest clones take up approximately 0.29%. Sequencing used cord blood. These receptors all stem from a newborn girl in good health.

The chain recombines TRBV20-1 with TRBJ2-5, with 10 bases matching TRBD1. The assigned J gene may be wrong: the sequence end matches TRBJ2-7 better. The germline gives CDR1 DFQATT, CDR2 SNEGSKA (reference sequence). The CDR3 loop spans 13 amino acids. CDR3 in amino acids: CSAVVGQGYEQYF. In DNA, the CDR3 is TGCAGTGCAGTGGTGGGACAGGGGTACGAGCAGTACTTC.

This clonotype was found many times. The CDR3 protein is CASSSDRVPYEQYF. DNA of the CDR3: TGTGCCAGCAGTTCAGACAGGGTCCCCTACGAGCAGTACTTC. The rearrangement links TRBV28 to TRBJ2-7; the match to TRBD1 covers 7 bases. There are 14 residues in the CDR3. Germline V gene lookup returns CDR1 MDHEN and CDR2 SYDVKM. The V and J ends lost 4 bases and 2 bases, in that order; junction bases with no gene match: 5.

On this clonotype itself: This could be a read error, since a much larger clone is one nucleotide away. The V gene is TRBV5-1, the J gene TRBJ2-1; tentative D call: TRBD2 (6 bases). This CDR3 has 14 amino acids. V lost 4 bases and J 5 bases, leaving 13 bases between the germline ends. Germline V gene sequence: CDR1 SGHRS, CDR2 YFSETQ. The CDR3 here is CASSITRLDNEQFF. The CDR3 DNA follows: TGCGCCAGCAGCATCACTAGACTAGACAATGAGCAGTTCTTC.

This clonotype was counted between two and nine times. The DNA of the CDR3 is TGCAGTGCCAAACGACAGGGCAACTATGGCTACACCTTC. Its protein product is CSAKRQGNYGYTF. The rearrangement uses TRBV20-1 and TRBJ1-2; 7 bases align to TRBD1. J gave up 2 bases and V 6 bases, and 6 bases lay outside the gene matches. Germline CDR1 DFQATT, CDR2 SNEGSKA (reference sequence). The CDR3 is 13 amino acids.

V gene TRBV4-1 combines with J gene TRBJ2-5; D perhaps matches TRBD2 (6 bases). CDR1 MGHRA and CDR2 YSYEKL come from the germline V gene. The CDR3 extends over 16 amino acids. V was shortened by 0 bases and J by 7 bases, with 18 bases between the two germline ends. The CDR3, as DNA: TGCGCCAGCAGCCAAGATAATTGGGGAGGATTTGGGACCCAGTACTTC. It is translated as CASSQDNWGGFGTQYF.

The V call is TRBV21-1, the J call TRBJ1-5; the tabulated D call, TRBD1, remains unverified against the DNA. TRBV21-1 is deemed a pseudogene. This CDR3 has 15 amino acids. The CDR3, as DNA: TGTGCCAGCAGTACGGGACTTGCTATCAATCAGCCCCAGCATTTT. This gives the protein CASSTGLAINQPQHF.

This clonotype occurred many times. The rearrangement joins TRBV6-1 to TRBJ2-5, with D tentatively TRBD1 (6 bases). The V end lost 5 bases, the J end lost 1 base, and 11 bases lay between the germline ends. The V gene's germline CDR1 is MNHNS and CDR2 SASEGT. The length of the CDR3 is 14 residues. This chain's CDR3 is CASSIDRPQETQYF. The CDR3 region has the DNA TGTGCCAGCAGTATAGACAGGCCCCAAGAGACCCAGTACTTC.

V is TRBV6-6 and J is TRBJ2-1; D assignment may be TRBD1 or TRBD2 (6 bases each). The CDR3 is 15 amino acids. Germline V CDR1 and CDR2: MNHNY, SVGAGI (reference sequence). V gave up 3 bases and J gave up 7 bases, with 16 bases separating them. The DNA for the CDR3 is TGTGCCAGCAGTTATCCCGGGGGCGGTGTGAATGAGCAGTTCTTC. This codes for CASSYPGGGVNEQFF.

This clonotype showed up just once. The chain links TRBV12-3 or TRBV12-4 to TRBJ2-7, with a tentative D call TRBD2 (6 bases). The closer fit of TRBJ2-5 to the DNA end suggests the J call may be wrong. The CDR3 has 16 amino acids. The CDR3: CASRGGPGGRGETQYF. The CDR3 DNA reads TGTGCCAGCAGGGGAGGCCCCGGGGGAAGGGGAGAGACCCAGTACTTC.

This chain connects TRBV20-1 to TRBJ1-5; 7 nucleotides match TRBD1. This CDR3 is 14 amino acids long. The germline gives CDR1 DFQATT, CDR2 SNEGSKA (reference sequence). The V gene end was trimmed by 3 bases and the J gene end by 3 bases; junction bases not matched to a gene: 5. The CDR3 DNA is TGCAGTGCTAGCTCTCAGGGGGACAATCAGCCCCAGCATTTT. This gives the protein CSASSQGDNQPQHF.

The gene calls are TRBV5-1 and TRBJ2-3; 11 bases line up with TRBD2. Germline CDR1 reads SGHRS; CDR2 reads YFSETQ. V shed 4 bases and J 4 bases; nucleotides not matched to a gene: 8. The CDR3 spans 16 residues. The CDR3 DNA reads as TGCGCCAGCAGCCCCCCGGGACTAGCGGACCCAGATACGCAGTATTTT. It is translated as CASSPPGLADPDTQYF.

This clonotype was counted a few times. The CDR3 DNA reads TGCAGTGCTAGAGCCACTGGATCCTACGAGCAGTACTTC. This encodes CSARATGSYEQYF. The V gene is TRBV20-1, the J gene TRBJ2-7, with D uncertain. Deletions cut 1 base from V and 1 base from J, with 8 bases between. CDR1 DFQATT and CDR2 SNEGSKA come from the germline V gene (reference sequence). The CDR3 extends over 13 amino acids.

This chain links TRBV7-7 with TRBJ2-5; D might be TRBD1 (5 bases). The CDR3 totals 15 residues. The V end lost 1 base, the J end lost 2 bases, and 11 bases lay between the germline ends. Germline CDR1 is SSHAT and CDR2 is FNYEAQ (reference sequence). Here the CDR3 DNA reads TGTGCCAGCAGCTTAGGCCTCAGGGATCAAGAGACCCAGTACTTC. This codes for CASSLGLRDQETQYF.

There are a few counts of this clonotype. V gene TRBV20-1 combines with J gene TRBJ2-5, with 9 bases aligning to TRBD2. The length of the CDR3 is 17 residues. V shed 0 bases and J 5 bases; nucleotides not matched to a gene: 13. Germline values: CDR1 DFQATT, CDR2 SNEGSKA (reference sequence). CDR3 sequence (DNA): TGCAGTGCTAGAGATCTCTTCGAGCGGGGGGACGGTGAGACCCAGTACTTC. Its protein is CSARDLFERGDGETQYF.

In DNA, the CDR3 is TGTGCCAGCAGCTTATCAGTGACAGGGGTACCGGGCCTTACCTACGAGCAGTACTTC. Its protein is CASSLSVTGVPGLTYEQYF. The J gene is TRBJ2-7, the V gene TRBV7-2, with 8 bases aligning to TRBD1. Per germline, CDR1 SGHTA and CDR2 FQGNSA. This CDR3 is built from 19 residues. Unmatched junction bases numbered 17, after V lost 2 bases and J lost 2 bases.

The gene calls are TRBV20-1 and TRBJ2-1; TRBD1 agrees at 7 bases. The CDR3 length is 13 residues. Germline CDR1 reads DFQATT; CDR2 reads SNEGSKA (reference sequence). Trimming at V came to 7 bases and at J to 3 bases, leaving 6 bases not matched to a gene. The CDR3 nucleotides are TGCAGTGTCTCCCGGGACAGCTACAATGAGCAGTTCTTC. Amino acid sequence: CSVSRDSYNEQFF.

This clonotype was detected only a few times. The genes are TRBV2 and TRBJ2-1; 8 nucleotides match TRBD1. The germline V gene encodes CDR1 SNHLY and CDR2 FYNNEI. Losses at the gene ends were 7 bases for V and 9 bases for J; bases not matched to a gene: 11. CDR3 size: 14 residues. CDR3 loop: CASMGDRKNGEQFF. The CDR3 DNA reads as TGTGCCAGCATGGGGGACAGGAAGAACGGTGAGCAGTTCTTC.

CDR3 sequence reads: CASRLAGGSGTQYF. For the CDR3, the DNA is TGTGCCTCCAGACTAGCGGGGGGGTCTGGGACCCAGTACTTC. This chain joins TRBV2 and TRBJ2-5; 14 bases are shared with TRBD2. V shed 11 bases, J shed 7 bases, and the junction held 9 bases outside the gene matches. CDR3 length: 14 amino acids. Germline CDR1 and CDR2: SNHLY and FYNNEI.

This chain joins TRBV12-3 or TRBV12-4 and TRBJ2-5; D not resolved. TRBJ2-7 explains the end of the DNA better; the J call may be wrong. The CDR3 is made up of 15 amino acids. The DNA for the CDR3 is TGTGCCAGCAGTTTAGGTCCGGCACAGACCTACGAGCAGTACTTC. It codes for CASSLGPAQTYEQYF.

V gene TRBV20-1 combines with J gene TRBJ2-1; 7 positions match TRBD2. CDR3 length: 15 amino acids. CDR1 is DFQATT, CDR2 SNEGSKA, per germline (reference sequence). Trimming cost V 4 bases and J 8 bases; bases outside gene matches: 14. CDR3 nucleotide sequence: TGCAGTGCTACAGATGGCGGGAGTTTCCTGGATGAGCAGTTCTTC. Amino acid sequence: CSATDGGSFLDEQFF.

The genes are TRBV27 and TRBJ2-3, with a weak D call TRBD2 (6 bases). V lost 4 bases to trimming and J lost 0 bases, with 17 bases between them. The CDR3 sequence is 17 residues long. Looked up from germline, CDR1 is MNHEY and CDR2 is SMNVEV (reference sequence). The CDR3 coding sequence is TGTGCCAGCAGTTCCCCTATGCGACTAGGGAGCACAGATACGCAGTATTTT. Translating gives CASSSPMRLGSTDTQYF.

In this sample, this clonotype turned up a few times. This chain joins TRBV27 and TRBJ2-7; D is uncertain. The germline gives CDR1 MNHEY, CDR2 SMNVEV (reference sequence). The CDR3 is 11 residues long. V lost 10 bases and J lost 7, with 14 bases in between. CDR3 amino acids: CATQDRREQYF. The CDR3 bases are TGTGCCACCCAAGATCGCCGGGAGCAGTACTTC.